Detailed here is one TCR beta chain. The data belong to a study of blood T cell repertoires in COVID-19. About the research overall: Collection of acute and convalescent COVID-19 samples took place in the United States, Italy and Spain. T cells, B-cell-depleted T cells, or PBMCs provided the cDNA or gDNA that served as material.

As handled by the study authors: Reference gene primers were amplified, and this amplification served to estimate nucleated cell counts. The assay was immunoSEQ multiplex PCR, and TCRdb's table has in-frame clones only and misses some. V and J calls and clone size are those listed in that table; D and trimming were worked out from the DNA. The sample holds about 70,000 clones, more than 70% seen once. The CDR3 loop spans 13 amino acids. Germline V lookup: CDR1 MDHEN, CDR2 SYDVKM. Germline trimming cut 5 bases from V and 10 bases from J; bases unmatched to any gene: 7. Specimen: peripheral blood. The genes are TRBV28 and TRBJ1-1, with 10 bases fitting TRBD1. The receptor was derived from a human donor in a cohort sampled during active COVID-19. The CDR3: CASSPTGGKRAFF. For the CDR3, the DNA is TGTGCCAGCAGTCCGACAGGGGGCAAGAGAGCTTTCTTT.